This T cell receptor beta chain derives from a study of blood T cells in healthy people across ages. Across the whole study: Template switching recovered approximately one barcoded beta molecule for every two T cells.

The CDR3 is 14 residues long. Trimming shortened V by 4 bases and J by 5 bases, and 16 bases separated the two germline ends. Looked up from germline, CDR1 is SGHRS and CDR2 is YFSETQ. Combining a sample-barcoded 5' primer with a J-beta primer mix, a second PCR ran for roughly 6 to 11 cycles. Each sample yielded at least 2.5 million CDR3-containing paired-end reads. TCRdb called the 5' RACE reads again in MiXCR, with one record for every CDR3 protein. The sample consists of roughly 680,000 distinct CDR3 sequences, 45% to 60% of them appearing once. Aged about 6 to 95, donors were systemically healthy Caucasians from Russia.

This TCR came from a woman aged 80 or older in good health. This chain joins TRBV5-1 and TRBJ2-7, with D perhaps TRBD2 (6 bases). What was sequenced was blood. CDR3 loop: CASSPLAGTDEQYF. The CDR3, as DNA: TGCGCCAGCAGCCCTCTCGCGGGGACTGACGAGCAGTACTTC.